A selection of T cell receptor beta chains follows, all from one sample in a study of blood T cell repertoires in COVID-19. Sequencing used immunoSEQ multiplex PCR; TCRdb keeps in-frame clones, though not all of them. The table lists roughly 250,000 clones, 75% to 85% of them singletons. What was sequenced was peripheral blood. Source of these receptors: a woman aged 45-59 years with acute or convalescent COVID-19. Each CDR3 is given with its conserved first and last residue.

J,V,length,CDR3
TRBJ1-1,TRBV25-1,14,CASSEGGYRTEAFF
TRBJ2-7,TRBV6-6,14,CASSHDGLAYEQYF
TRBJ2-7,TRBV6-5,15,CASSYSRQSPYEQYF
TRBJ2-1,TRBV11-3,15,CASSSKAGGYNEQFF
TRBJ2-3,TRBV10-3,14,CAIRTSGGTDTQYF
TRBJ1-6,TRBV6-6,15,CASSYGTVNNSPLHF
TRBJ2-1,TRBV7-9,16,CASSFGDARGTGEQFF
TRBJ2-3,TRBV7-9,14,CASSLLEGVTTQYF
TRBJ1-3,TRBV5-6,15,CASSLNRGPGNTIYF
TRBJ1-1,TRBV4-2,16,CASSQEPDRWNTEAFF
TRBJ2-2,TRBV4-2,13,CASSPELSGELFF
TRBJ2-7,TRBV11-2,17,CASSLDSGTSGDYEQYF
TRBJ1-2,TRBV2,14,CASTGGGINYGYTF
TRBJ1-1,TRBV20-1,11,CSARDELEAFF
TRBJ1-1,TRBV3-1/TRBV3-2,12,CASSPAGVKAFF
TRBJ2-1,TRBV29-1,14,CSAPKSGGIGEQFF
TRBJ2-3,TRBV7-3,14,CASSLWARTDTQYF
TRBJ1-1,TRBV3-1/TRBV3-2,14,CASNKAAGRTEAFF
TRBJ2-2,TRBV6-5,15,CASRGRAGRAGELFF
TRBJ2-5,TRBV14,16,CASSQFQGIVGETQYF
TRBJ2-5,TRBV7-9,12,CASSPSRETQYF
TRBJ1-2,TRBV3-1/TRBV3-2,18,CASSQLGSRRDRGYGYTF
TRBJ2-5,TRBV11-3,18,CASSPPGSGLAVQETQYF
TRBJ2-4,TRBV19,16,CASSSYGGTGGDIQYF
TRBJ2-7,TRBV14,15,CASSHQKGVSYEQYF
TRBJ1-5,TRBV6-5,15,CASSYFARGHQPQHF
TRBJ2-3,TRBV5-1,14,CASSSGTNTDTQYF
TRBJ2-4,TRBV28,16,CASSAFGEPAKNIQYF
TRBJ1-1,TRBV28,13,CASSTGVRTEAFF
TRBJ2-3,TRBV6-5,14,CASSPGLATDTQYF
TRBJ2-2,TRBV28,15,CASTKDRVDTGELFF
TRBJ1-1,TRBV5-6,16,CASSEMGQGFNTEAFF
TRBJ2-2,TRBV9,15,CASSLSGQNTGELFF
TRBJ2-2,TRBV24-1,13,CATSSGNTGELFF
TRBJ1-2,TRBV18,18,CASSPRSSAGSPAGGYTF
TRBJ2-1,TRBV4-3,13,CASSQGLYNEQFF
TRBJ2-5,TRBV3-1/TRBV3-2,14,CASSSRGAPLAQYF
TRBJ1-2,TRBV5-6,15,CASSFTGSGSYGYTF
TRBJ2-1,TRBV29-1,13,CSVGTGSYNEQFF
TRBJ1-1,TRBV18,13,CASSPLSSAEAFF
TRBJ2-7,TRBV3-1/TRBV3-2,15,CASSQDPRLTYEQYF
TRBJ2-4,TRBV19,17,CASSTPRGASGKNIQYF
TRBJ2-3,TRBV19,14,CASSRDRGSDTQYF
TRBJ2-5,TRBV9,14,CASSVGAVEETQYF
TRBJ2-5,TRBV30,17,CAWSRAGSFGGGETQYF
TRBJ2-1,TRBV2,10,CASRANEQFF
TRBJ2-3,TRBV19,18,CASSYRGWSGASTDTQYF
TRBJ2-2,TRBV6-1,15,CASSEAGGVNGELFF
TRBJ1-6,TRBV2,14,CASSPWGLNSPLHF
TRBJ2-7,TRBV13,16,CASSSSIAGVSYEQYF
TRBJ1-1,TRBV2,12,CASSQTEFEAFF
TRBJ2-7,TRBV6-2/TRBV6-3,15,CASSPGTIGIHEQYF
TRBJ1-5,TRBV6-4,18,CASSQYLAQGAGNQPQHF
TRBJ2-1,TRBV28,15,CASSRLSAAFDEQFF
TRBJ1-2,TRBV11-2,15,CASSLGAGMGYGYTF